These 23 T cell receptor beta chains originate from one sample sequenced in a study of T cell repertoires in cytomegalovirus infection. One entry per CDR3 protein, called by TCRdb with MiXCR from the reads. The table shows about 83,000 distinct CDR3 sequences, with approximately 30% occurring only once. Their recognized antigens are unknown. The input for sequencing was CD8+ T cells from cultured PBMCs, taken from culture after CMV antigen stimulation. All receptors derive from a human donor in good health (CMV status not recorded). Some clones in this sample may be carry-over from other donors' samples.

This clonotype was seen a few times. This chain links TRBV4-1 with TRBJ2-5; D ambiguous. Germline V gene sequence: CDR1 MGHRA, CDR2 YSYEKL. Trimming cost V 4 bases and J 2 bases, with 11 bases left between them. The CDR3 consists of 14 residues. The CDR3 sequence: CASSLFMGQETQYF. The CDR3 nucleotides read TGCGCCAGCAGCCTTTTTATGGGTCAAGAGACCCAGTACTTC.

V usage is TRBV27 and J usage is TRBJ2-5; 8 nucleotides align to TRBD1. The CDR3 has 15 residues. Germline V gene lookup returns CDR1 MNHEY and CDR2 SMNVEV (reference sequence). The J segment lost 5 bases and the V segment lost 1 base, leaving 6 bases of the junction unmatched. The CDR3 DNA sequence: TGTGCCAGCAGTTTATGGGGGACAGGAGATGAGACCCAGTACTTC. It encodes CASSLWGTGDETQYF.

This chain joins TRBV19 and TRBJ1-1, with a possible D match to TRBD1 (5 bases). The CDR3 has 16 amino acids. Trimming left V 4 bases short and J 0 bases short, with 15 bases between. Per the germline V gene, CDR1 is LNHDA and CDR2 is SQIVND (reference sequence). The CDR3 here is CASSTTGSQLNTEAFF. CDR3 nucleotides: TGTGCCAGTAGTACCACAGGTTCTCAGCTGAACACTGAAGCTTTCTTT.

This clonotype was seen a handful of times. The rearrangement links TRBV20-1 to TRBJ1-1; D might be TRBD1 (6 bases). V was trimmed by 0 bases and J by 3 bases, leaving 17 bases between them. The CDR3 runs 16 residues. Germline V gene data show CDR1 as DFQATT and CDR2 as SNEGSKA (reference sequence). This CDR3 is CSAREWIRGSDTEAFF. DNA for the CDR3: TGCAGTGCTAGAGAGTGGATTAGGGGGTCGGACACTGAAGCTTTCTTT.

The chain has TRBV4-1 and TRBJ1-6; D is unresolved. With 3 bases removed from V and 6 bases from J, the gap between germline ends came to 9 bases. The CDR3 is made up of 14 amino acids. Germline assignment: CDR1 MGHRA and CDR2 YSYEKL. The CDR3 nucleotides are TGCGCCAGCAGCCAGGGGATCATTAATTCACCCCTCCACTTT. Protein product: CASSQGIINSPLHF.

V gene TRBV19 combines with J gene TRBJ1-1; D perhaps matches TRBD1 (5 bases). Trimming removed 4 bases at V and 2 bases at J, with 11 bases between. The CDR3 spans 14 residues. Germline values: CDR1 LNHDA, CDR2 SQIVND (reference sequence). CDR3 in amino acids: CASSTDRGNTEAFF. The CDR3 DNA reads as TGTGCCAGTAGTACCGACCGGGGCAACACTGAAGCTTTCTTT.

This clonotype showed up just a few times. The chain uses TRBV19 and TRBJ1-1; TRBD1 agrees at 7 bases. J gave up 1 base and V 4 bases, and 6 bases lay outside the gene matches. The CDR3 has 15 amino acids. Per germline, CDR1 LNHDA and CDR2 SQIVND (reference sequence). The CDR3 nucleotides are TGTGCCAGTAGTAACTGGGACAGCCCGAACACTGAAGCTTTCTTT. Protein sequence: CASSNWDSPNTEAFF. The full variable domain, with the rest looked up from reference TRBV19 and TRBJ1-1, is DGGITQSPKYLFRKEGQNVTLSCEQNLNHDAMYWYRQDPGQGLRLIYYSQIVNDFQKGDIAEGYSVSREKKESFPLTVTSAQKNPTAFYLCASSNWDSPNTEAFFGQGTRLTVV.

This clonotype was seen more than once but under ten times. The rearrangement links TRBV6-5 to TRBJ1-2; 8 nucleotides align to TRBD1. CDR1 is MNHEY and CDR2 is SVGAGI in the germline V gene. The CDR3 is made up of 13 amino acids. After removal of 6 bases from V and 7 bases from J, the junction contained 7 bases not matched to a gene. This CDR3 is CASSLGQGPGYTF. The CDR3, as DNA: TGTGCCAGCAGCCTAGGACAGGGACCTGGCTACACCTTC.

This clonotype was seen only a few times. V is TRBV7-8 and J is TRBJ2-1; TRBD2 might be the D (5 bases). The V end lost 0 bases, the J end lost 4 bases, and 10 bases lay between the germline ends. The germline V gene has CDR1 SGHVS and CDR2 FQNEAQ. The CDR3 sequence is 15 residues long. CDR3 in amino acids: CASSLAQRTYNEQFF. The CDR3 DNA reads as TGTGCCAGCAGCTTAGCGCAAAGGACTTACAATGAGCAGTTCTTC.

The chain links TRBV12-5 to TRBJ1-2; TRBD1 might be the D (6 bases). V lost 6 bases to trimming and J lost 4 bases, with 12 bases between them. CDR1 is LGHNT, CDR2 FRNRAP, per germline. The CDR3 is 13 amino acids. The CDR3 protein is CASGQTGIYGYTF. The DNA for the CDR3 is TGTGCTAGTGGCCAGACAGGTATCTATGGCTACACCTTC.

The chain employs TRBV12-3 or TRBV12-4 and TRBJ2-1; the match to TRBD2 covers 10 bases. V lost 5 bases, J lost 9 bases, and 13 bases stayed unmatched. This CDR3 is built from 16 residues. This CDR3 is CASSAAGTSDHGEQFF. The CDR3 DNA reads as TGTGCCAGCAGTGCCGCCGGGACTAGCGACCACGGTGAGCAGTTCTTC.

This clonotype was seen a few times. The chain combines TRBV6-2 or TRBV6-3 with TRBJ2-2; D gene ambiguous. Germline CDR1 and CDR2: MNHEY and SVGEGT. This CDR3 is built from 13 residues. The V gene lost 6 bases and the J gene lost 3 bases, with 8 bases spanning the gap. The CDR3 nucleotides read TGTGCCAGCAGGGAATTCGACACCGGGGAGCTGTTTTTT. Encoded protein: CASREFDTGELFF.

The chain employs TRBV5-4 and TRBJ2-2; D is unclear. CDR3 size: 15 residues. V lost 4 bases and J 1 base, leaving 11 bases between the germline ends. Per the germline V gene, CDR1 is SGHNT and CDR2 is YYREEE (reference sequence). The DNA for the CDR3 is TGTGCCAGCAGCCAACTCGCAGAGAACACCGGGGAGCTGTTTTTT. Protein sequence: CASSQLAENTGELFF. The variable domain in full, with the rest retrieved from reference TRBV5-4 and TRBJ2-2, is ETGVTQSPTHLIKTRGQQVTLRCSSQSGHNTVSWYQQALGQGPQFIFQYYREEENGRGNFPPRFSGLQFPNYSSELNVNALELDDSALYLCASSQLAENTGELFFGEGSRLTVL.

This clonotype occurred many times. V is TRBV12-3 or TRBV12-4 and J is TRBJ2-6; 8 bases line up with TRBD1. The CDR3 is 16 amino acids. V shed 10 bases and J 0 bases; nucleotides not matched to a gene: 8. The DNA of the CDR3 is TGTGCCATCACCGGGACAGGCAGCTCTGGGGCCAACGTCCTGACTTTC. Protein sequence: CAITGTGSSGANVLTF.

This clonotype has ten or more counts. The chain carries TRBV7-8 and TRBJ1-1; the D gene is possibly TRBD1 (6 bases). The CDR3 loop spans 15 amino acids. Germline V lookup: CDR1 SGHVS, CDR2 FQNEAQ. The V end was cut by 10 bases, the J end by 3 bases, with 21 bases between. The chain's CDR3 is CAIRTVTIGDTEAFF. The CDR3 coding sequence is TGTGCCATTCGGACAGTTACAATTGGGGACACTGAAGCTTTCTTT.

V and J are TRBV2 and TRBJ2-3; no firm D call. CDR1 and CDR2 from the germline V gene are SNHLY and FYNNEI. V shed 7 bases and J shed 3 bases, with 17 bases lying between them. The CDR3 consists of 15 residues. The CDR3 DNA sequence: TGTGCCAGCAAATTGGACGGCTTGACTACAGATACGCAGTATTTT. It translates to CASKLDGLTTDTQYF.

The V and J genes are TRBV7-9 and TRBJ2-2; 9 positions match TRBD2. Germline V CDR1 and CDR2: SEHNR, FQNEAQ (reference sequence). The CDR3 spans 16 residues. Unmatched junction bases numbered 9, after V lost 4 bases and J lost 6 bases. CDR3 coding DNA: TGTGCCAGCAGCTCGGGACTAGCCGGAGCGGCCGGGGAGCTGTTTTTT. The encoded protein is CASSSGLAGAAGELFF.

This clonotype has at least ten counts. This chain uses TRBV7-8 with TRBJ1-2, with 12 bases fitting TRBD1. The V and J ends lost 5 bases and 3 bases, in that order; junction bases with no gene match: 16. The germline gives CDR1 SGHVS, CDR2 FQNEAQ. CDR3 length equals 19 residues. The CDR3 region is CASSLVYRDRGQRDYGYTF. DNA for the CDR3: TGTGCCAGCAGCCTCGTGTACCGGGACAGGGGGCAGAGAGACTATGGCTACACCTTC.

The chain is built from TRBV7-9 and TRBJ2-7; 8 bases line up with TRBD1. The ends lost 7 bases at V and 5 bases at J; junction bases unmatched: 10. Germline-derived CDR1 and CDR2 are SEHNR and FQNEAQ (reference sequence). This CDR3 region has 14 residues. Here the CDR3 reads CASTPPGGFDEQYF. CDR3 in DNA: TGTGCCAGCACCCCGCCAGGGGGCTTCGACGAGCAGTACTTC.

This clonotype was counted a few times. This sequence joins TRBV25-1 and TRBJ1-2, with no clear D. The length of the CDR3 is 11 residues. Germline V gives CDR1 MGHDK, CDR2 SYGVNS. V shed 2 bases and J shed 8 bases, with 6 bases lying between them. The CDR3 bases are TGTGCCAGCAGTGAAATGGGGGGCTACACCTTC. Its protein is CASSEMGGYTF.

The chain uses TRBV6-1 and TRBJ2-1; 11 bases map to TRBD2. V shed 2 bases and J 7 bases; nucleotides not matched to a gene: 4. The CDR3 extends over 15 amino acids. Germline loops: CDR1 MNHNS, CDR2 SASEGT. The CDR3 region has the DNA TGTGCCAGCAGTGAATTAGCGGGGGGGCCGAATGAGCAGTTCTTC. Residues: CASSELAGGPNEQFF.

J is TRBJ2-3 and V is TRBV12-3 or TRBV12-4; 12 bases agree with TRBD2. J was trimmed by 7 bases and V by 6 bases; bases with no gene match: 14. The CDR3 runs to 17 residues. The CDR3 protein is CASSLTSGGSKRNTQYF. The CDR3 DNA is TGTGCCAGCAGCCTCACTAGCGGGGGGAGTAAGAGGAATACGCAGTATTTT.

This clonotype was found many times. The CDR3: CASSPRDRGPNYGYTF. The CDR3 DNA reads as TGTGCCAGCAGCCCCCGCGACAGGGGTCCTAACTATGGCTACACCTTC. The rearrangement links TRBV7-9 to TRBJ1-2, with 8 nucleotides matching TRBD1. V was clipped by 5 bases and J by 0 bases; unmatched bases: 8. The CDR3 is 16 amino acids. CDR1 is SEHNR, CDR2 FQNEAQ, per germline (reference sequence).